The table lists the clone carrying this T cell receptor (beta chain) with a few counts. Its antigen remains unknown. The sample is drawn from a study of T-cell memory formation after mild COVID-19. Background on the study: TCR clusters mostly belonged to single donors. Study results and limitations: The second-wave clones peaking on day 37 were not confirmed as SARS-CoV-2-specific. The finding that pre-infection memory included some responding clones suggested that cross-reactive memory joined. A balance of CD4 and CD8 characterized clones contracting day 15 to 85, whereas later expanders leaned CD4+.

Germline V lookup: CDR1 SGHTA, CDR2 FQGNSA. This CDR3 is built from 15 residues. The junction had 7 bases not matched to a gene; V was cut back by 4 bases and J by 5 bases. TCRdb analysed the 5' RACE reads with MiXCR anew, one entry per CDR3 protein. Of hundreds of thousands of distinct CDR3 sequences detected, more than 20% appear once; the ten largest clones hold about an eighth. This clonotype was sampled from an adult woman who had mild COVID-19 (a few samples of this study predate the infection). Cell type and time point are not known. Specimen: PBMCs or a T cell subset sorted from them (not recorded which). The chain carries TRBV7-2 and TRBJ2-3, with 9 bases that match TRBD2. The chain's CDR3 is CASSYRGGRVDTQYF. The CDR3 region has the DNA TGTGCCAGCAGCTACAGGGGCGGGAGGGTAGATACGCAGTATTTT.